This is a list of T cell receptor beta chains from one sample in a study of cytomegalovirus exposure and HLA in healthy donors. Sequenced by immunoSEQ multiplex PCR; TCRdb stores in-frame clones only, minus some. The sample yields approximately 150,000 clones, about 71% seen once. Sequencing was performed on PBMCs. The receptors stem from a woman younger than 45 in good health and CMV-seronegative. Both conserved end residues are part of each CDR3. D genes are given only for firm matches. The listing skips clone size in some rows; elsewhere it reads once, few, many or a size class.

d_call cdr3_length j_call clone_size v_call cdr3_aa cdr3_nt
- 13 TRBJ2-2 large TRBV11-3 CASSLRSAGELFF TGTGCCAGCAGCTTAAGAAGCGCCGGGGAGCTGTTTTTT
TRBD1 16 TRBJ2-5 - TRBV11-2 CASSLGLGTGGETQYF TGTGCCAGCAGCTTAGGTCTGGGGACAGGGGGGGAGACCCAGTACTTC
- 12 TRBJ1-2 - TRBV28 CASTPGSYGYTF TGTGCCAGCACTCCGGGTAGCTATGGCTACACCTTC
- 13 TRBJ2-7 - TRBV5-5 CASSSTASYEQYF TGTGCCAGCAGCTCCACAGCATCCTACGAGCAGTACTTC
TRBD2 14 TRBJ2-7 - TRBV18 CASSPLAGVGEQYF TGTGCCAGCTCACCCCTAGCGGGAGTGGGGGAGCAGTACTTC
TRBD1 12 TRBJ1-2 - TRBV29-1 CSVDPGQGEHTF TGCAGCGTAGACCCGGGACAGGGGGAGCACACCTTC
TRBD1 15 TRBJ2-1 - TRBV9 CASSVKDRVVHEQFF TGTGCCAGCAGCGTTAAAGACAGGGTTGTCCATGAGCAGTTCTTC
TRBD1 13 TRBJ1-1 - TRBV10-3 CAISAGQGTEAFF TGTGCCATCAGTGCGGGACAGGGAACTGAAGCTTTCTTT
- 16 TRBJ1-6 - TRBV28 CASSTPQGSYNSPLHF TGTGCCAGCAGTACCCCCCAGGGGTCCTATAATTCACCCCTCCACTTT
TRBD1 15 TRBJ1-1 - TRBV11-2 CASRRRQGAGTEAFF TGTGCCAGCAGGCGAAGACAGGGGGCTGGCACTGAAGCTTTCTTT
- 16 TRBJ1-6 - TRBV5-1 CASSLAEGRGDSPLHF TGCGCCAGCAGCTTGGCCGAAGGCAGGGGAGATTCACCCCTCCACTTT
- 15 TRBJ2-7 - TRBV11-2 CASSYPGTANYEQYF TGTGCCAGCAGCTATCCCGGGACTGCCAACTACGAGCAGTACTTC
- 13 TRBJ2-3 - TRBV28 CASSGSPTDTQYF TGTGCCAGCAGCGGGAGTCCCACAGATACGCAGTATTTT
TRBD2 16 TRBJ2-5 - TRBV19 CASSIYKRERRETQYF TGTGCCAGTAGTATATACAAGCGGGAGAGGAGAGAGACCCAGTACTTC
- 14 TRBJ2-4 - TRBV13 CASSLRNHRDIQYF TGTGCCAGCAGCCTCCGGAACCACCGGGACATTCAGTACTTC